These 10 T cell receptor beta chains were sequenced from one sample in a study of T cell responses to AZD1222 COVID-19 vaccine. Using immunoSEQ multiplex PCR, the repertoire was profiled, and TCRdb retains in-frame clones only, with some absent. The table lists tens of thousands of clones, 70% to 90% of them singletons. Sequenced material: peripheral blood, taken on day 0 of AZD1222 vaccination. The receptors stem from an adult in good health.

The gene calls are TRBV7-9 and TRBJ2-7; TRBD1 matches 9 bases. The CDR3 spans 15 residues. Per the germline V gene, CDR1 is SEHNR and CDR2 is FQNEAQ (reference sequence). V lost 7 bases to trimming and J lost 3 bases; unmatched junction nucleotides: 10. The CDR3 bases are TGTGCCAGCACAAGGGACAGGGAAGGTTACTACGAGCAGTACTTC. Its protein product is CASTRDREGYYEQYF.

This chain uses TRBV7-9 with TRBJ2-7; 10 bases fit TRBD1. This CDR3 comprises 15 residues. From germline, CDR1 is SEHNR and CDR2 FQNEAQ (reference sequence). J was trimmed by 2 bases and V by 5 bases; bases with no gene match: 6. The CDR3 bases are TGTGCCAGCAGCCCCCGGGACAGGGGACCCTACGAGCAGTACTTC. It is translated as CASSPRDRGPYEQYF.

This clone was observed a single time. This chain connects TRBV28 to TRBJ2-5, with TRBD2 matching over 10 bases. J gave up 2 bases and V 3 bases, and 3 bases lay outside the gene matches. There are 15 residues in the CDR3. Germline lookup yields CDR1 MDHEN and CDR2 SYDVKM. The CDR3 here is CASSFQRGGQETQYF. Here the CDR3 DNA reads TGTGCCAGCAGTTTCCAGCGGGGGGGACAAGAGACCCAGTACTTC.

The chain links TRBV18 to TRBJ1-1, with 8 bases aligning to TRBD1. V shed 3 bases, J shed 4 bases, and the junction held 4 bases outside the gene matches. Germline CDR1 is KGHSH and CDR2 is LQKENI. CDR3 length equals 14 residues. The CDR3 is CASSPTGGSTEAFF. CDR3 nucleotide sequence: TGTGCCAGCTCACCTACAGGGGGAAGCACTGAAGCTTTCTTT.

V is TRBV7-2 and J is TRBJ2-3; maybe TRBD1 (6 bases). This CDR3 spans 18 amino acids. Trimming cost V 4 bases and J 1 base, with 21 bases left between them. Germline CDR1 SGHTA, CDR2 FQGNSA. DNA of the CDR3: TGTGCCAGCAGCTCCACACCAACAGGGATGTGGGGCACAGATACGCAGTATTTT. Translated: CASSSTPTGMWGTDTQYF.

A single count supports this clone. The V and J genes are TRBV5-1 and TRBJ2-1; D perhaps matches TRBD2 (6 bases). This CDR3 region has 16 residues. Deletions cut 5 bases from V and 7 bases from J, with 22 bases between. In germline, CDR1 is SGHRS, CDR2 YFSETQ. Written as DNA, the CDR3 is TGCGCCAGCAGTCTAGTTCCCTCGCGGGGCGAGAATGAGCAGTTCTTC. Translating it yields CASSLVPSRGENEQFF.

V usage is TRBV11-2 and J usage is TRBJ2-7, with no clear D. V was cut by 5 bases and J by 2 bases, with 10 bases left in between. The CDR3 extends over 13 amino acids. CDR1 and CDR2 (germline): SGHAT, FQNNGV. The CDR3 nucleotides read TGTGCCAGCAGCCTTAAGGGCCCCTACGAGCAGTACTTC. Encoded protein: CASSLKGPYEQYF.

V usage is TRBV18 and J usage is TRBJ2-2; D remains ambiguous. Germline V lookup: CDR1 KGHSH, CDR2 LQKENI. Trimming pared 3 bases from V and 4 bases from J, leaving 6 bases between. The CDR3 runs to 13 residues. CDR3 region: CASSPSPTGELFF. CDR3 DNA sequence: TGTGCCAGCTCACCCTCACCCACCGGGGAGCTGTTTTTT. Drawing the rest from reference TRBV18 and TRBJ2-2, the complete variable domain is NAGVMQNPRHLVRRRGQEARLRCSPMKGHSHVYWYRQLPEEGLKFMVYLQKENIIDESGMPKERFSAEFPKEGPSILRIQQVVRGDSAAYFCASSPSPTGELFFGEGSRLTVL.

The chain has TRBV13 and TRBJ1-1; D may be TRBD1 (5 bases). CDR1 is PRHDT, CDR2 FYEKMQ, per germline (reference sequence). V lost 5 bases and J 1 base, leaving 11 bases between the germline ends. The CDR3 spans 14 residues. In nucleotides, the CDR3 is TGTGCCAGCAGCCCTGGCGACAGGAACACTGAAGCTTTCTTT. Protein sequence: CASSPGDRNTEAFF.

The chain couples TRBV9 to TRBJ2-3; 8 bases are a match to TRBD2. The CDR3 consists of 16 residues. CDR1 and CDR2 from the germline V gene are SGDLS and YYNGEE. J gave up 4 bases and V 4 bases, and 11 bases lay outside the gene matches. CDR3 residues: CASSPRERGPADTQYF. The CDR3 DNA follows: TGTGCCAGCAGCCCAAGGGAGCGGGGGCCAGCAGATACGCAGTATTTT. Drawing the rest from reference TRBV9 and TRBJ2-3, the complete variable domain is DSGVTQTPKHLITATGQRVTLRCSPRSGDLSVYWYQQSLDQGLQFLIQYYNGEERAKGNILERFSAQQFPDLHSELNLSSLELGDSALYFCASSPRERGPADTQYFGPGTRLTVL.